Sequencing of this TCR beta chain was carried out in a study of persistence of HIV-infected CD4 T cells. Study context: A couple of participants gave one leukapheresis sample; others gave up to about 180 mL blood repeatedly. Study-wide findings and caveats: Degenerate expanded CDR3beta sequences were enriched among CMV- and Gag-responding cells. CMV- and Gag-responding cells had lower TCRbeta richness than CD3/CD28-responding cells.

This was the immunoSEQ version 4 assay in survey mode. Method: immunoSEQ multiplex PCR; TCRdb's copy keeps in-frame clones and lacks some. The sample contains tens of thousands of clones, approximately 80% of which appear only once. About this clone itself: Its antigen remains unidentified.

Cells were stimulated with overlapping HIV-1 Gag 15-mer peptides. Memory cells lacking CD40L and CD69 with high CD45RO were sorted. The CDR3 has 14 amino acids. Germline values: CDR1 MNHEY, CDR2 SMNVEV (reference sequence). Trimming pared 7 bases from V and 0 bases from J, leaving 12 bases between. V is TRBV27 and J is TRBJ1-1, with no clear D. This material consisted of CD4+ T cells sorted from PBMCs after approximately 20-hour stimulation, taken from a patient who received antiretroviral therapy. The sequence derives from an adult man with HIV who was CMV-seropositive. CDR3 DNA sequence: TGTGCCAGCAAAAATCCGACGGTGAACACTGAAGCTTTCTTT. It is translated as CASKNPTVNTEAFF.